The rows below give T cell receptor beta chains drawn from one sample of a study of shared clonotypes between healthy human individuals. Measured with immunoSEQ multiplex PCR; TCRdb has only the in-frame clones, and not every one. The sample carries more than 2 million clones, 95% recorded once. Sample: naive CD4+ T cells sorted from blood. Receptors originate from a man aged 18-30 years in good health. Each CDR3 is given with its conserved first and last residue. D genes are given only for firm matches. Expanded clones get a size class; other rows say once, few or many, or leave the size out.

V	J	size	length	D	DNA	CDR3
TRBV11-2	TRBJ1-1	NA	14	NA	TGTGCCAGCAGCTTGTACGGGGAGAACACTGAAGCTTTCTTT	CASSLYGENTEAFF
TRBV5-1	TRBJ1-5	NA	16	NA	TGCGCCAGCAGCCTGGGACCCCACAGAAGCAATCAGCCCCAGCATTTT	CASSLGPHRSNQPQHF
TRBV5-1	TRBJ2-2	NA	13	NA	TGCGCCAGCAGGCTCAAGGGGACCGGGGAGCTGTTTTTT	CASRLKGTGELFF
TRBV28	TRBJ2-2	NA	14	NA	TGTGCCAGCACCCCGTTGGGGCGGACCGGGGAGCTGTTTTTT	CASTPLGRTGELFF
TRBV5-4	TRBJ2-2	once	15	NA	TGTGCCAGCAGCATACAGGGTCTTTACACCGGGGAGCTGTTTTTT	CASSIQGLYTGELFF
TRBV27	TRBJ1-4	NA	16	TRBD1	TGTGCCAGCAGGAACGGATCCGGGACAGGGGACGAAAAACTGTTTTTT	CASRNGSGTGDEKLFF
TRBV19	TRBJ2-7	NA	15	NA	TGTGCCAGTAGTATTACAGGGATTTCCAAGGGAGAGCAGTACTTC	CASSITGISKGEQYF
TRBV5-4	TRBJ2-2	NA	16	TRBD2	TGTGCCAGCAGCCCCGGACTAGCGGAGCCTTCCGGGGAGCTGTTTTTT	CASSPGLAEPSGELFF
TRBV6-5	TRBJ2-3	NA	14	NA	TGTGCCAGCTCCGACCCGGGGGAGGCAGATACGCAGTATTTT	CASSDPGEADTQYF
TRBV6-6	TRBJ2-2	NA	15	TRBD2	TGTGCCAGCAGTTACTCCGCGGGAGGGACCGGGGAGCTGTTTTTT	CASSYSAGGTGELFF
TRBV25-1	TRBJ1-4	NA	17	NA	TGTGCCAGCAGTGAAGGCCCCCACACTTCAACTAATGAAAAACTGTTTTTT	CASSEGPHTSTNEKLFF
TRBV5-1	TRBJ2-3	NA	17	TRBD2	TGCGCCAGCAGCTTGGTTCTAGCGGGGTCAGGCACAGATACGCAGTATTTT	CASSLVLAGSGTDTQYF
TRBV19	TRBJ2-2	NA	14	NA	TGTGCCAGTAAAAAGGGATGGGACACCGGGGAGCTGTTTTTT	CASKKGWDTGELFF
TRBV4-1	TRBJ2-5	NA	13	NA	TGCGCCAGCAGCCAAGTACACGGGGAGACCCAGTACTTC	CASSQVHGETQYF
TRBV7-2	TRBJ2-1	NA	17	TRBD1	TGTGCCAGCAGCTTAGCCGGGCAGGGGGCAACCTACAATGAGCAGTTCTTC	CASSLAGQGATYNEQFF
TRBV6-5	TRBJ2-6	NA	15	NA	TGTGCCAGCAGTTACGACCGGGCTGGGGCCAACGTCCTGACTTTC	CASSYDRAGANVLTF
TRBV28	TRBJ2-7	NA	15	NA	TGTGCCAGCAGTTCCGGACTCACTGCCGCCTACGAGCAGTACTTC	CASSSGLTAAYEQYF
TRBV5-1	TRBJ2-5	NA	15	NA	TGCGCCAGCAGCCATAGGGACGCCTACGGGGAGACCCAGTACTTC	CASSHRDAYGETQYF
TRBV11-2	TRBJ2-7	NA	16	TRBD2	TGTGCCAGCAGCGCCAGAGGGACTAGCGGGAGCTACGAGCAGTACTTC	CASSARGTSGSYEQYF
TRBV4-1	TRBJ1-3	NA	17	NA	TGCGCCAGCAGCCAAGTGATGACTGTGAACTCTGGAAACACCATATATTTT	CASSQVMTVNSGNTIYF
TRBV2	TRBJ1-5	NA	13	NA	TGTGCCAGCAGCCTACAGTCCGATCAGCCCCAGCATTTT	CASSLQSDQPQHF
TRBV18	TRBJ1-3	NA	14	NA	TGTGCCAGCTCACCTGAGGTCTCTGGAAACACCATATATTTT	CASSPEVSGNTIYF
TRBV28	TRBJ2-7	NA	15	TRBD1	TGTGCCAGCCAATTTGGATCGGACAGGTCCTACGAGCAGTACTTC	CASQFGSDRSYEQYF
TRBV28	TRBJ1-4	NA	14	TRBD1	TGTGCCAGCAGTTTACAGGGGGCCACCGAAAAACTGTTTTTT	CASSLQGATEKLFF
TRBV6-6	TRBJ1-4	NA	16	NA	TGTGCCAGCAGTTACCAATCGACAGAAAGGAATGAAAAACTGTTTTTT	CASSYQSTERNEKLFF
TRBV27	TRBJ1-5	NA	12	NA	TGTGCCAGCAGTGGGGGCCTCGGGCCCCAGCATTTT	CASSGGLGPQHF
TRBV25-1	TRBJ1-4	NA	14	NA	TGTGCCAGCAGTGACCCGGGGGCTAATGAAAAACTGTTTTTT	CASSDPGANEKLFF
TRBV5-6	TRBJ2-5	NA	13	NA	TGTGCCAGCAGCGGGGGCAGCACCCCGACCCAGTACTTC	CASSGGSTPTQYF
TRBV5-8	TRBJ2-7	once	16	NA	TGTGCCAGCAGCGAAACCCGGACAGTCGGAAGTCGCGAGCAGTACTTC	CASSETRTVGSREQYF
TRBV5-1	TRBJ2-1	NA	16	TRBD2	TGCGCCAGCAGCTTGGCCGTAGGGACTAGCTACAATGAGCAGTTCTTC	CASSLAVGTSYNEQFF
TRBV7-9	TRBJ1-5	NA	14	NA	TGTGCCAGCAGCTTGGAGGGGACGTATCAGCCCCAGCATTTT	CASSLEGTYQPQHF
TRBV6-1	TRBJ2-6	NA	16	TRBD1	TGTGCCAGCAGTGAATTCAGGGGGCCCGGGGCCAACGTCCTGACTTTC	CASSEFRGPGANVLTF
TRBV2	TRBJ1-2	once	10	NA	TGTGCCTCAGTGTTGTCTGAAGGGTACTTC	CASVLSEGYF
TRBV10-3	TRBJ2-7	NA	14	TRBD2	TGTGCCATCAGCGGACTAGCGGGAGACTACGAGCAGTACTTC	CAISGLAGDYEQYF
TRBV7-2	TRBJ2-7	NA	14	NA	TGTGCCAGCAGCTCGTACAGGGCCTCCTACGAGCAGTACTTC	CASSSYRASYEQYF
TRBV7-3	TRBJ2-1	NA	15	NA	TGTGCCAGCAGCTTAGGAGGGGCCTCCTACAATGAGCAGTTCTTC	CASSLGGASYNEQFF
TRBV6-5	TRBJ2-1	NA	16	NA	TGTGCCAGCAGTTACTCCTACTCGAGCTCCTACAATGAGCAGTTCTTC	CASSYSYSSSYNEQFF
TRBV6-6	TRBJ1-3	NA	14	NA	TGTGCCAGCAGTTACGCGGGCTCTGGAAACACCATATATTTT	CASSYAGSGNTIYF
TRBV12-5	TRBJ2-7	NA	16	NA	TGTGCTAGTGGTTTGGTACTTGGCAAGAGCTCCTACGAGCAGTACTTC	CASGLVLGKSSYEQYF
TRBV5-1	TRBJ2-7	NA	17	TRBD1	TGCGCCAGCAGCTCTATCCCGGGACAGGGACGTTCCTACGAGCAGTACTTC	CASSSIPGQGRSYEQYF
TRBV14	TRBJ1-2	NA	16	NA	TGTGCCAGCAGCCAACAAGGGGGAGATGCCCCCTATGGCTACACCTTC	CASSQQGGDAPYGYTF
TRBV7-2	TRBJ2-2	NA	13	NA	TGTGCCAGCAGCCCTATGAACACCGGGGAGCTGTTTTTT	CASSPMNTGELFF
TRBV30	TRBJ2-7	once	13	NA	TGTGCCTGGGGAAAGAGACAGTCCTACGAGCAGTACTTC	CAWGKRQSYEQYF
TRBV7-3	TRBJ2-3	NA	15	NA	TGTGCCAGCAGCTTAGGGACCGTTAGCACAGATACGCAGTATTTT	CASSLGTVSTDTQYF
TRBV10-1	TRBJ2-2	NA	14	NA	TGCGCCAGCAGGGCAGGGGGGGACACCGGGGAGCTGTTTTTT	CASRAGGDTGELFF
TRBV15	TRBJ1-4	NA	16	TRBD1	TGTGCCACCAGCAGAGACGTAAAGGGGGCCGGTGAAAAACTGTTTTTT	CATSRDVKGAGEKLFF